This TCR beta chain was sequenced in a study of neoadjuvant anti-PD-1 for oral cavity cancer. Study context: Most patients had three to four biweekly doses of 3 mg/kg nivolumab before resection. Patients without progression received a fourth nivolumab dose around day 43, then surgical resection on days 50-56.

Generated by immunoSEQ multiplex PCR, the TCRdb table keeps only in-frame clones and is missing some. In the table there are tens of thousands of clones, 80% to 90% of which are singletons. Patients had HPV-negative, locally advanced oral cavity squamous cell carcinoma. Germline V gives CDR1 LNHDA, CDR2 SQIVND (reference sequence). V was trimmed by 3 bases and J by 9 bases, leaving 12 bases between them. This CDR3 region has 14 residues. This clone turned up a few times. The sample in question was PBMCs, obtained before nivolumab (anti-PD-1) treatment. The chain joins TRBV19 to TRBJ1-6; no firm D call. The source is a person aged 40 to 85 with oral cavity squamous cell carcinoma. The CDR3 sequence is CASSIGWIGSPLHF. CDR3 in DNA: TGTGCCAGTAGTATCGGCTGGATCGGTTCACCCCTCCACTTT. Together with reference TRBV19 and TRBJ1-6, the CDR3 gives the full variable domain: DGGITQSPKYLFRKEGQNVTLSCEQNLNHDAMYWYRQDPGQGLRLIYYSQIVNDFQKGDIAEGYSVSREKKESFPLTVTSAQKNPTAFYLCASSIGWIGSPLHFGNGTRLTVT.